This is a list of T cell receptor beta chains from one sample in a study of regulatory and conventional T cells in RAG deficiency. Data came from immunoSEQ multiplex PCR; TCRdb stores just in-frame clones and leaves some out. Of roughly 7,800 clones in the sample, 90% to 95% were seen once. These sequences were also reported in another study, on regulatory T cells.

The source material was CD127- CD25+ CD4+ Tregs sorted from blood. The receptors were sampled from a human donor in good health. The CDR3 runs from the conserved cysteine through the conserved F or W. A D gene is named only where the DNA matches it firmly. Clone size is stated in some rows and not others, as once, few, many or a class when expanded.

v_call,clone_size,d_call,j_call,cdr3_nt,cdr3_aa
TRBV21-1,-,-,TRBJ2-3,TGTGCCAGCAGCCAAATAAGTGTTCTTGTAGTCAGCACAGATACGCAGTATTTT,CASSQISVLVVSTDTQYF
TRBV5-1,-,-,TRBJ1-2,TGCGCCAGCAGCTTGGAGGGGTCTGGCTATGGCTACACCTTC,CASSLEGSGYGYTF
TRBV5-1,-,-,TRBJ2-2,TGCGCCAGCAGCTTGGAGAGTTTCACCGGGGAGCTGTTTTTT,CASSLESFTGELFF
TRBV6-5,-,-,TRBJ1-1,TGTGCCAGCAGTTACTCGGGGGGCACTGAAGCTTTCTTT,CASSYSGGTEAFF
TRBV5-1,-,TRBD1,TRBJ1-1,TGCGCCAGCAGCTTGACAGGGGGAGAGAACACTGAAGCTTTCTTT,CASSLTGGENTEAFF
TRBV16,-,-,TRBJ1-5,TGTGCCAGCAGCCAATGGTCGGGAGACAGCAATCAGCCCCAGCATTTT,CASSQWSGDSNQPQHF
TRBV5-1,-,-,TRBJ2-1,TGCGCCAGCAGCCTCCCTAGCCGGGAGCAGTTCTTC,CASSLPSREQFF
TRBV19,-,-,TRBJ2-2,TGTGCCAGTAAGATTATCGAAGGAGCGGGTGAGGCCGGGGAGCTGTTTTTT,CASKIIEGAGEAGELFF
TRBV6-5,once,-,TRBJ2-5,TGTGCCAGCACTTCTCAAGAGACCCAGTACTTC,CASTSQETQYF
TRBV11-2,-,TRBD1,TRBJ1-1,TGTGCCAGCAGCTTAGTATCCCCAGGGGGCAGGAACACTGAAGCTTTCTTT,CASSLVSPGGRNTEAFF
TRBV5-6,-,TRBD1,TRBJ1-2,TGTGCCAGCAGTCGCCAGGGGGCGCGGTATGGCTACACCTTC,CASSRQGARYGYTF
TRBV25-1,-,TRBD1,TRBJ1-6,TGTGCCAGCAGTGGATCGACAGGGTGGATTAGTGTTTCACCCCTCCACTTT,CASSGSTGWISVSPLHF
TRBV6-1,once,-,TRBJ1-1,TGTGCCAGCAGTGAAGTAGGCAGGGCGAACACTGAAGCTTTCTTT,CASSEVGRANTEAFF
TRBV11-1,-,TRBD2,TRBJ2-3,TGTGCCAGCTGCGCGGGGGAGGGGACAGATACGCAGTATTTT,CASCAGEGTDTQYF
TRBV4-2,-,TRBD2,TRBJ2-5,TGTGCCAGCAGCCCTCGTTATAGCGGGAGAGGAGAGACCCAGTACTTC,CASSPRYSGRGETQYF
TRBV19,-,-,TRBJ1-2,TGTGCCAGTAGATTCGGGGTGCATGGCTACACCTTC,CASRFGVHGYTF
TRBV5-1,once,-,TRBJ2-1,TGCGCCAGCAGCTTGGCAGGGGGCGGGAGCTCCTACAATGAGCAGTTCTTC,CASSLAGGGSSYNEQFF
TRBV7-2,-,TRBD2,TRBJ2-7,TGTGCCAGCAGCAGACGGCTAGCGGGAGGGCTCGGGTCCTACGAGCAGTACTTC,CASSRRLAGGLGSYEQYF
TRBV11-2,-,TRBD2,TRBJ2-3,TGTGCCAGCAGCTTTGTTCTAGCGGGAGGGCCAGGCACAGATACGCAGTATTTT,CASSFVLAGGPGTDTQYF
TRBV7-9,-,-,TRBJ2-1,TGTGCCAGCAGCTTGCACCAGGTTAGTGAGCAGTTCTTC,CASSLHQVSEQFF
TRBV2,-,TRBD2,TRBJ2-1,TGTGCCAGCAGTCTAACCGGGACTATCAACAATGAGCAGTTCTTC,CASSLTGTINNEQFF
TRBV7-2,-,TRBD1,TRBJ2-1,TGTGCCAGCAGCTTTGGACAGGGGTCCAGTTCTGAGCAGTTCTTC,CASSFGQGSSSEQFF
TRBV11-2,-,-,TRBJ1-4,TGTGCCAGCAGCCGACCACTCAGGGGAACAAATGAAAAACTGTTTTTT,CASSRPLRGTNEKLFF
TRBV25-1,-,-,TRBJ1-1,TGTGCCAGCACCGGACAGAACACTGAAGCTTTCTTT,CASTGQNTEAFF
TRBV28,-,TRBD2,TRBJ2-1,TGTGCCAGCAGTTTTCTCGGGGGGGCCGACAATGAGCAGTTCTTC,CASSFLGGADNEQFF
TRBV29-1,-,-,TRBJ2-3,TGCAGCGTTGCGTCAGGATATAATACGCAGTATTTT,CSVASGYNTQYF
TRBV11-3,-,-,TRBJ2-2,TGTGCCAGCCGAGGGGAGGCCGGGGAGCTGTTTTTT,CASRGEAGELFF
TRBV6-4,-,TRBD1,TRBJ1-2,TGTGCCAGCAGTGCCCAGACAGGGGCTGATGGCTACACCTTC,CASSAQTGADGYTF
TRBV6-5,-,-,TRBJ1-2,TGTGCCAGCAGTTACTTCGGCTACGGGGTCGATGGCTACACCTTC,CASSYFGYGVDGYTF
TRBV30,-,-,TRBJ1-2,TGTGCCTGGAGTGTATCTTGGGAGGGCTACACCTTC,CAWSVSWEGYTF
TRBV5-8,-,TRBD2,TRBJ2-5,TGTGCCAGCAGCAAGGGACTAGCGAGCGAGACCCAGTACTTC,CASSKGLASETQYF
TRBV19,-,TRBD1,TRBJ1-5,TGTGCCAGTAGAACCATGACAGGGGCGACTGGAAATCAGCCCCAGCATTTT,CASRTMTGATGNQPQHF
TRBV6-5,-,-,TRBJ2-2,TGTGCCAGCAGTTACCCTACCGGGTACGGCACCGGGGAGCTGTTTTTT,CASSYPTGYGTGELFF
TRBV5-1,-,TRBD1,TRBJ1-3,TGCGCCAGCAGCTTGGGGACAGGGGCAGTCTCTGGAAACACCATATATTTT,CASSLGTGAVSGNTIYF
TRBV7-8,-,-,TRBJ2-6,TGTGCCAGCAGCTTAGGGGCTTTCTCTGGGGCCAACGTCCTGACTTTC,CASSLGAFSGANVLTF
TRBV7-2,-,-,TRBJ2-1,TGTGCCAGCAGCTTAGCTGGGCGCCGGATGTTCTTC,CASSLAGRRMFF
TRBV2,-,TRBD1,TRBJ1-1,TGTGCCAGCACCCAACAGGGGGCCGGCACTGAAGCTTTCTTT,CASTQQGAGTEAFF
TRBV5-1,-,-,TRBJ1-4,TGCGCCAGCAGCTTGGCGGATCGGGATAATGAAAAACTGTTTTTT,CASSLADRDNEKLFF
TRBV4-1,-,-,TRBJ2-3,TGCGCCAGCAGCCAAGGGGCTAGCACAGATACGCAGTATTTT,CASSQGASTDTQYF
TRBV6-5,once,-,TRBJ1-2,TGTGCCAGCAGTCGGGGGGCAGACTACTATGGCTACACCTTC,CASSRGADYYGYTF
TRBV11-2,-,-,TRBJ1-5,TGTGCCAGCAGCTTAGATGTCCAGGGTCAGCCCCAGCATTTT,CASSLDVQGQPQHF
TRBV6-5,-,-,TRBJ1-5,TGTGCCAGCAGTCCGCCGGGTTGGCGGCGCCAGCCCCAGCATTTT,CASSPPGWRRQPQHF
TRBV5-1,few,-,TRBJ2-3,TGCGCCAGCACCCCCGGGGCAGATACGCAGTATTTT,CASTPGADTQYF
TRBV7-2,-,-,TRBJ2-1,TGTGCCAGCAGCTTTCAACGTGCGCGTTCCCACAATGAGCAGTTCTTC,CASSFQRARSHNEQFF
TRBV2,-,-,TRBJ1-6,TGTGCCAGCAGACAGGATAATTCACCCCTCCACTTT,CASRQDNSPLHF
TRBV12-1,-,-,TRBJ1-1,TGTGCCAGCAGCTTAAAGGAAACCGGGAGCAGCCCAACTGAAGCTTTCTTT,CASSLKETGSSPTEAFF
TRBV10-1,once,-,TRBJ2-1,TGCGCCAGCAGTCGTACGACCGGGACCTACAATGAGCAGTTCTTC,CASSRTTGTYNEQFF
TRBV5-1,-,TRBD2,TRBJ2-7,TGCGCCAGCAGCTCGCAAAGCGGGGGATACTACGAGCAGTACTTC,CASSSQSGGYYEQYF